This T cell receptor beta chain is drawn from a study of CD8 T cells in ankylosing spondylitis. Study results and limitations: Significant enrichment of disease-linked clones was reportedly seen in matched ankylosing spondylitis synovial fluid.

The sample holds a few counts of this clonotype. Its antigen is unidentified. Quantitative 5'-RACE with molecular barcodes generated TCR beta libraries. Each CDR3 protein is one row after TCRdb ran MiXCR on the 5' RACE reads. In the table there are around 320,000 distinct CDR3 sequences, less than 25% of which are singletons. The sequenced sample was blood, either unsorted or a sorted T cell fraction (not recorded which). This receptor was obtained from a female donor with ankylosing spondylitis or in good health (not recorded which).

The CDR3 DNA reads as TGTGCCAGCACCCGCCCGGACAGGGGCACAGATACGCAGTATTTT. Its protein product is CASTRPDRGTDTQYF. This rearrangement joins TRBV12-3 or TRBV12-4 to TRBJ2-3; TRBD1 agrees at 8 bases. CDR3 length: 15 amino acids. Trimming took 7 bases from V and 1 from J; bases not matched to a gene: 7.